This T cell receptor beta chain came from a study of blood T cell repertoires in COVID-19. Study overall: Specimens from acute and convalescent COVID-19 originated in the United States, Italy and Spain.

Trimming pared 4 bases from V and 2 bases from J, leaving 11 bases between. Germline CDR1 reads SNHLY; CDR2 reads FYNNEI. CDR3 length equals 15 residues. Here immunoSEQ multiplex PCR was the method, and the copy in TCRdb shows in-frame clones only, minus some. The table shows tens of thousands of clones, with around 80% occurring only once. The V gene is TRBV2, the J gene TRBJ2-2, with D hard to call. Material for sequencing was peripheral blood. The clonotype comes from a human donor in a cohort sampled during active COVID-19. CDR3 loop: CASSVESINTGELFF. As DNA, the CDR3 is TGTGCCAGCAGTGTCGAGTCTATTAACACCGGGGAGCTGTTTTTT.